The T cell receptor (beta chain) under discussion was sequenced for a study of T cells expressing NK-cell markers. TCRdb reprocessed the 5' RACE reads and reports one entry per CDR3 protein, with no DNA. The sample data list about 180,000 distinct CDR3 sequences. CDR3 length: 16 residues. The source of this sequence is a man aged 18-75 years in good health. The sequencing input was blood T cells: a sorted CD56 or NKG2C T cell subset, CD4+ or CD8+ T cells, or bulk PBMC T cells (not recorded which). This chain uses TRBV12-3 or TRBV12-4 with TRBJ2-1; TCRdb names TRBD2, which stays unverified in the absence of DNA. Here the CDR3 reads CASSLVRGGALDEQFF.